The 10 T cell receptor beta chains below all came from one sample that was sequenced in a study of cytomegalovirus exposure and HLA in healthy donors. The PCR used 60 Vbeta and 13 Jbeta primers. Profiling relied on immunoSEQ multiplex PCR, and the TCRdb table lists in-frame clones only, not all of them. The table records about 190,000 clones, roughly 84% of them present only once. The sample was PBMCs. These receptors came from a boy aged 10-17 years in good health and CMV-seronegative.

The chain combines TRBV9 with TRBJ1-2; 9 bases align to TRBD1. CDR3 length: 18 residues. Germline CDR1 reads SGDLS; CDR2 reads YYNGEE. The V gene end was trimmed by 0 bases and the J gene end by 0 bases; junction bases not matched to a gene: 9. The CDR3, as DNA: TGTGCCAGCAGCGTAGAGGGACAGGGATTTAAAGCTAACTATGGCTACACCTTC. Translated, it gives CASSVEGQGFKANYGYTF.

The rearrangement joins TRBV10-3 to TRBJ1-1; TRBD1 is a possible D gene (6 bases). Germline V gene sequence: CDR1 ENHRY, CDR2 SYGVKD. CDR3 length: 13 residues. With 6 bases removed from V and 1 base from J, the gap between germline ends came to 9 bases. CDR3 bases: TGTGCCATCAGAGGGGGGGAGAACACTGAAGCTTTCTTT. Protein product: CAIRGGENTEAFF.

The V call is TRBV5-1, the J call TRBJ2-3; the D gene is possibly TRBD1 (5 bases). The CDR3 runs 16 residues. The germline V gene has CDR1 SGHRS and CDR2 YFSETQ. Trimming left V 0 bases short and J 0 bases short, with 11 bases between. CDR3 protein: CASSLVGVSSTDTQYF. DNA for the CDR3: TGCGCCAGCAGCTTGGTAGGGGTTAGTAGCACAGATACGCAGTATTTT.

CDR3 nucleotides: TGTGCCAGCCCCGGCCTAGGGAGGGACACCTATGGCTACACCTTC. Its translation: CASPGLGRDTYGYTF. The chain links TRBV18 to TRBJ1-2, with D maybe TRBD1 (6 bases). Trimming took off 8 bases at V and 4 bases at J, with 20 bases between the two ends. Per germline, CDR1 KGHSH and CDR2 LQKENI. The CDR3 contains 15 residues.

The V and J genes are TRBV19 and TRBJ1-5, with D possibly matching TRBD1 (6 bases). The CDR3 contains 15 residues. Trimming left V 4 bases short and J 8 bases short, with 18 bases between. From germline, CDR1 is LNHDA and CDR2 SQIVND (reference sequence). The DNA for the CDR3 is TGTGCCAGTAGTACAACAGGGTTGTACAGTAAGCCCCAGCATTTT. Its protein product is CASSTTGLYSKPQHF. Together with reference TRBV19 and TRBJ1-5, the CDR3 gives the full variable domain: DGGITQSPKYLFRKEGQNVTLSCEQNLNHDAMYWYRQDPGQGLRLIYYSQIVNDFQKGDIAEGYSVSREKKESFPLTVTSAQKNPTAFYLCASSTTGLYSKPQHFGDGTRLSIL.

This rearrangement joins TRBV5-5 to TRBJ2-3, with TRBD2 as a possible D gene (5 bases). The CDR3 totals 12 residues. V lost 5 bases, J lost 4 bases, and 8 bases lay in between. CDR1 SGHKS and CDR2 YYEKEE come from the germline V gene (reference sequence). Here the CDR3 reads CASSRLPDTQYF. The CDR3 coding sequence is TGTGCCAGCAGTAGACTACCAGATACGCAGTATTTT.

The chain recombines TRBV9 with TRBJ1-5, with D perhaps TRBD1 (5 bases). The V and J ends lost 0 bases and 4 bases respectively, with 14 bases between them. CDR1 and CDR2 (germline): SGDLS, YYNGEE. The CDR3 is made up of 16 amino acids. The CDR3 region has the DNA TGTGCCAGCAGCGTAGGGGCGGGGGACCCTAATCAGCCCCAGCATTTT. Translated, it gives CASSVGAGDPNQPQHF.

This chain uses TRBV7-2 with TRBJ1-2; 8 nucleotides align to TRBD1. Germline V gives CDR1 SGHTA, CDR2 FQGNSA. The CDR3 length is 15 residues. V trimming: 2 bases; J trimming: 2 bases; junction bases outside the gene matches: 4. The CDR3 is CASSLLGQGNYGYTF. The CDR3, as DNA: TGTGCCAGCAGCTTATTAGGACAGGGAAACTATGGCTACACCTTC.

The V gene is TRBV5-6, the J gene TRBJ2-7; 11 bases match TRBD2. The CDR3 length is 16 residues. Trimming cost V 0 bases and J 3 bases; bases outside gene matches: 5. CDR1 is SGHDT and CDR2 is YYEEEE in the germline V gene. CDR3 residues: CASSLAGLAEYYEQYF. CDR3 coding DNA: TGTGCCAGCAGCTTGGCGGGACTAGCGGAGTACTACGAGCAGTACTTC.

This clone was seen only once. V gene TRBV28 combines with J gene TRBJ1-2, with unresolved D. Germline V gene lookup returns CDR1 MDHEN and CDR2 SYDVKM. There are 13 residues in the CDR3. Trimming took off 10 bases at V and 2 bases at J, with 14 bases between the two ends. The CDR3 region is CANRPNGNYGYTF. The CDR3, as DNA: TGTGCCAACCGCCCTAACGGGAACTATGGCTACACCTTC.